One sample yielded the 29 T cell receptor beta chains listed below, sequenced in a study of T cells after yellow fever vaccination. TCRdb re-called the 5' RACE reads through MiXCR, storing one row per CDR3 protein. The sample lists roughly 500,000 distinct CDR3 sequences; roughly 21% were seen once. Material: PBMCs, obtained 15 days after the yellow fever booster vaccination. The receptors originated from a man aged 25 to 45 who received the YFV17D yellow fever vaccine.

The chain uses TRBV5-1 and TRBJ2-5, with D unresolved. The ends were cut back, 0 bases at V and 3 bases at J, with 9 bases in the middle. This CDR3 contains 14 residues. Germline assignment: CDR1 SGHRS and CDR2 YFSETQ. Here the CDR3 reads CASSLGPREETQYF. CDR3 coding DNA: TGCGCCAGCAGCTTGGGACCCCGCGAAGAGACCCAGTACTTC.

This clonotype has just a few counts. V usage is TRBV6-1 and J usage is TRBJ1-4; D not certain. CDR3 length: 13 amino acids. Germline V gene sequence: CDR1 MNHNS, CDR2 SASEGT. Between the trimmed V and J ends, which lost 7 bases and 1 base, there was a span of 7 bases. The CDR3 is CASKEGTNEKLFF. The CDR3 coding sequence is TGTGCCAGCAAAGAGGGAACTAATGAAAAACTGTTTTTT.

This rearrangement joins TRBV27 to TRBJ2-2; no clear D. The germline gives CDR1 MNHEY, CDR2 SMNVEV (reference sequence). The CDR3 loop spans 16 amino acids. V was shortened by 2 bases and J by 1 base, with 11 bases between the two germline ends. The CDR3 nucleotides are TGTGCCAGCAGTTTACGGTACTTGCGGAACACCGGGGAGCTGTTTTTT. It specifies CASSLRYLRNTGELFF.

V usage is TRBV4-3 and J usage is TRBJ2-1; D might be TRBD1 (5 bases). The CDR3 is made up of 16 amino acids. V was shortened by 0 bases and J by 3 bases, with 12 bases between the two germline ends. CDR1 is LGHNA and CDR2 is YSLEER in the germline V gene. CDR3 in amino acids: CASSQDYSTVYNEQFF. CDR3 sequence (DNA): TGCGCCAGCAGCCAAGATTATTCGACAGTCTACAATGAGCAGTTCTTC.

The chain uses TRBV7-9 and TRBJ2-1, with TRBD2 identical over 7 bases. This CDR3 has 16 amino acids. V dropped 5 bases and J dropped 4; count of bases not matched to a gene: 11. Germline assignment: CDR1 SEHNR and CDR2 FQNEAQ (reference sequence). The CDR3 DNA is TGTGCCAGCAGCCCAAGGCTAGCGGACCCTTACAATGAGCAGTTCTTC. This sequence encodes CASSPRLADPYNEQFF.

The table lists this clonotype with a few counts. The CDR3 region is CASRWTNRGTDTQYF. Written as DNA, the CDR3 is TGTGCCAGCAGGTGGACGAACAGGGGGACAGATACGCAGTATTTT. The chain has TRBV6-2 or TRBV6-3 and TRBJ2-3; TRBD1 aligns across 8 bases. Germline-derived CDR1 and CDR2 are MNHEY and SVGEGT. The CDR3 extends over 15 amino acids. The V segment lost 6 bases and the J segment 3 bases; nucleotides outside the gene matches: 8.

This clonotype was seen only a few times. The chain combines TRBV12-3 or TRBV12-4 with TRBJ2-2, with no clear D. The CDR3 consists of 13 residues. V lost 6 bases and J lost 4, with 9 bases in between. This chain's CDR3 is CASRLEFTGELFF. The CDR3 DNA follows: TGTGCCAGCAGACTGGAATTCACCGGGGAGCTGTTTTTT.

The V and J genes are TRBV29-1 and TRBJ2-2, with 11 nucleotides matching TRBD1. Unmatched junction bases numbered 8, after V lost 4 bases and J lost 7 bases. Looked up from germline, CDR1 is SQVTM and CDR2 is ANQGSEA. This CDR3 has 15 amino acids. The CDR3 DNA reads TGCAGCGTTGCAGGTGGACAGGGGGCCTACGGGGAGCTGTTTTTT. It encodes CSVAGGQGAYGELFF.

The rearrangement joins TRBV7-9 to TRBJ2-5; D not certain. Trimming removed 5 bases at V and 5 bases at J, with 12 bases between. CDR1 is SEHNR, CDR2 FQNEAQ, per germline (reference sequence). The length of the CDR3 is 13 residues. CDR3 sequence (DNA): TGTGCCAGCAGCCCCGTTCTGCTTGAGACCCAGTACTTC. It specifies CASSPVLLETQYF. The full variable domain, its missing parts supplied by reference TRBV7-9 and TRBJ2-5, is DTGVSQNPRHKITKRGQNVTFRCDPISEHNRLYWYRQTLGQGPEFLTYFQNEAQLEKSRLLSDRFSAERPKGSFSTLEIQRTEQGDSAMYLCASSPVLLETQYFGPGTRLLVL.

V usage is TRBV7-2 and J usage is TRBJ2-7; D not resolved. Germline V lookup: CDR1 SGHTA, CDR2 FQGNSA. The CDR3 runs to 14 residues. V lost 3 bases to trimming and J lost 0 bases, with 9 bases between them. The DNA for the CDR3 is TGTGCCAGCAGCTTTTTCTCGGACTCCTACGAGCAGTACTTC. Translated, it gives CASSFFSDSYEQYF.

V and J are TRBV7-3 and TRBJ2-3, with TRBD2 matching 11 bases. The germline CDR1 and CDR2 sequences are SGHTA and FQGTGA. This CDR3 contains 17 residues. The trim removed 0 bases at V and 4 bases at J, leaving 6 bases unmatched. The CDR3 DNA reads TGTGCCAGCAGCTTAACTAAACTAGCGGGAGTGGCAGATACGCAGTATTTT. Amino acid sequence: CASSLTKLAGVADTQYF.

This sequence joins TRBV7-2 and TRBJ2-1; no definite D call. Germline assignment: CDR1 SGHTA and CDR2 FQGNSA. The CDR3 runs 13 residues. Trimming stripped 6 bases from V and 4 bases from J, with 10 bases between. For the CDR3, the DNA is TGTGCCAGCAGTCAGACTCGGTACAATGAGCAGTTCTTC. Its translation is CASSQTRYNEQFF.

In this sample, this clonotype turned up a few times. The chain couples TRBV28 to TRBJ2-3; perhaps TRBD2 as D (5 bases). The ends were cut back, 7 bases at V and 2 bases at J, with 10 bases in the middle. Germline V gives CDR1 MDHEN, CDR2 SYDVKM. The CDR3 is 13 amino acids. CDR3 in DNA: TGTGCCAGCACCAAGCGGCCCACAGATACGCAGTATTTT. Protein: CASTKRPTDTQYF.

The chain uses TRBV10-3 and TRBJ2-7; 16 nucleotides line up with TRBD2. From germline, CDR1 is ENHRY and CDR2 SYGVKD. The CDR3 has 18 residues. The ends lost 3 bases at V and 2 bases at J; junction bases unmatched: 7. In DNA form, the CDR3 reads TGTGCCATCAGTGATCCGGGACTAGCGGGAGGGCCTACCTACGAGCAGTACTTC. This encodes CAISDPGLAGGPTYEQYF.

The J gene is TRBJ2-1, the V gene TRBV29-1; D perhaps matches TRBD2 (5 bases). Germline-derived CDR1 and CDR2 are SQVTM and ANQGSEA. Trimming removed 7 bases at V and 7 bases at J, with 17 bases between. The CDR3 runs 13 residues. The CDR3, as DNA: TGCAGCGGGGGAAGAGGGCCGGGAAATGAGCAGTTCTTC. This encodes CSGGRGPGNEQFF.

This rearrangement joins TRBV20-1 to TRBJ2-7; 9 bases are a match to TRBD2. This CDR3 spans 14 amino acids. Germline assignment: CDR1 DFQATT and CDR2 SNEGSKA (reference sequence). Trimming at V came to 6 bases and at J to 3 bases, leaving 9 bases not matched to a gene. The CDR3 reads CSALGLAGYYEQYF. Here the CDR3 DNA reads TGCAGTGCCCTGGGGCTAGCGGGGTACTACGAGCAGTACTTC.

This clonotype came up many times. J is TRBJ1-1 and V is TRBV20-1; tentatively, D is TRBD1 (5 bases). The CDR3 runs to 13 residues. Germline V gene data show CDR1 as DFQATT and CDR2 as SNEGSKA (reference sequence). The ends were cut back, 3 bases at V and 1 base at J, with 9 bases in the middle. The CDR3 loop reads CSASRDRNTEAFF. The CDR3 DNA follows: TGCAGTGCTAGTCGAGACAGGAACACTGAAGCTTTCTTT.

This clonotype was found a few times. The rearrangement links TRBV11-2 to TRBJ2-2; possibly TRBD1 or TRBD2 for D (5 bases each). The CDR3 sequence is 17 residues long. Germline CDR1 reads SGHAT; CDR2 reads FQNNGV. Trimming took off 5 bases at V and 0 bases at J, with 16 bases between the two ends. DNA for the CDR3: TGTGCCAGCAGCCGAAAACGGGACGGCGCGAACACCGGGGAGCTGTTTTTT. Amino acids: CASSRKRDGANTGELFF.

V usage is TRBV20-1 and J usage is TRBJ2-7; 10 bases align to TRBD2. J gave up 4 bases and V 3 bases, and 3 bases lay outside the gene matches. Germline V lookup: CDR1 DFQATT, CDR2 SNEGSKA (reference sequence). The CDR3 covers 13 residues. The CDR3 coding sequence is TGCAGTGCTAGCCCTAGCGGGAGTTACGAGCAGTACTTC. Its translation is CSASPSGSYEQYF.

The chain is built from TRBV10-3 and TRBJ2-1, with 8 bases identical to TRBD2. The CDR3 length is 14 residues. Germline V gene lookup returns CDR1 ENHRY and CDR2 SYGVKD. V lost 7 bases to trimming and J lost 6 bases; unmatched junction nucleotides: 8. The DNA for the CDR3 is TGTGCCATCACCGTAGCGGGATCGGGCAATGAGCAGTTCTTC. As protein: CAITVAGSGNEQFF.

V and J are TRBV7-8 and TRBJ2-4; 9 nucleotides align to TRBD1. The CDR3 is 14 amino acids. V trimming: 4 bases; J trimming: 8 bases; junction bases outside the gene matches: 6. Germline V gene data show CDR1 as SGHVS and CDR2 as FQNEAQ. In DNA form, the CDR3 reads TGTGCCAGCAGCTCTCCGGACAGGGGAGACATTCAGTACTTC. Translation gives CASSSPDRGDIQYF. The whole variable domain, filled in from reference TRBV7-8 and TRBJ2-4, reads GAGVSQSPRYKVAKRGQDVALRCDPISGHVSLFWYQQALGQGPEFLTYFQNEAQLDKSGLPSDRFFAERPEGSVSTLKIQRTQQEDSAVYLCASSSPDRGDIQYFGAGTRLSVL.

This clonotype was recorded a few times. This chain links TRBV6-2 or TRBV6-3 with TRBJ2-3, with D tentatively TRBD1 or TRBD2 (5 bases each). Germline-derived CDR1 and CDR2 are MNHEY and SVGEGT. V lost 8 bases and J lost 9, with 18 bases in between. The CDR3 consists of 13 residues. CDR3 region: CASRTARRDTQYF. The CDR3 DNA reads TGTGCCAGCCGGACCGCTAGAAGGGACACGCAGTATTTT.

The rearrangement links TRBV7-2 to TRBJ2-1, with D unclear. This CDR3 contains 13 residues. The V end lost 5 bases, the J end lost 1 base, and 6 bases lay between the germline ends. Germline V CDR1 and CDR2: SGHTA, FQGNSA. CDR3 in DNA: TGTGCCAGCAGCACGGGTTCCTACAATGAGCAGTTCTTC. Encoded protein: CASSTGSYNEQFF.

The rearrangement links TRBV27 to TRBJ1-2; a weak D match, TRBD1 (6 bases). CDR1 and CDR2 (germline): MNHEY, SMNVEV (reference sequence). This CDR3 has 11 residues. Deletions cut 11 bases from V and 3 bases from J, with 10 bases between. CDR3 coding DNA: TGTGCCGCGAGGGGGGACTATGGCTACACCTTC. As protein: CAARGDYGYTF.

This clonotype was observed at least ten times. This sequence joins TRBV12-3 or TRBV12-4 and TRBJ2-3, with 10 bases identical to TRBD2. V shed 6 bases and J 3 bases; nucleotides not matched to a gene: 9. The CDR3 runs 16 residues. CDR3 amino acids: CASSRLAGGGTDTQYF. In DNA form, the CDR3 reads TGTGCCAGCAGCAGACTAGCGGGTGGTGGGACAGATACGCAGTATTTT.

The chain combines TRBV7-8 with TRBJ2-1; 12 bases match TRBD2. V lost 4 bases and J lost 4; bases outside the gene matches: 2. The V gene's germline CDR1 is SGHVS and CDR2 FQNEAQ. CDR3 size: 15 residues. CDR3 region: CASSSTSGGYNEQFF. The CDR3 nucleotides are TGTGCCAGCAGCTCGACTAGCGGGGGTTACAATGAGCAGTTCTTC.

V usage is TRBV27 and J usage is TRBJ2-5; 10 nucleotides align to TRBD1. Germline loops: CDR1 MNHEY, CDR2 SMNVEV (reference sequence). The CDR3 length is 16 residues. V was clipped by 6 bases and J by 4 bases; unmatched bases: 11. The chain's CDR3 is CASRNLDRGGGETQYF. The CDR3 DNA reads TGTGCCAGCAGGAACCTGGACAGGGGGGGTGGAGAGACCCAGTACTTC.

The CDR3 reads CASSERQGYNEQFF. The CDR3 nucleotides read TGTGCCAGCAGCGAAAGACAGGGTTACAATGAGCAGTTCTTC. The V gene is TRBV6-1, the J gene TRBJ2-1, with 7 bases that match TRBD1. The CDR3 runs 14 residues. J was trimmed by 4 bases and V by 6 bases; bases with no gene match: 6. Germline-derived CDR1 and CDR2 are MNHNS and SASEGT.

This clonotype was recorded a few times. The chain is built from TRBV28 and TRBJ2-1; D remains unclear. The CDR3 has 15 amino acids. Germline CDR1 MDHEN, CDR2 SYDVKM. Trimming removed 6 bases at V and 4 bases at J, with 16 bases between. The CDR3 region has the DNA TGTGCCAGCAGCTTCTCCCCGGGTCTGTACAATGAGCAGTTCTTC. Its protein is CASSFSPGLYNEQFF.